This is a list of T cell receptor beta chains from one sample in a study of blood T cell repertoires in COVID-19. The protocol was immunoSEQ multiplex PCR, while the TCRdb copy is restricted to in-frame clones and leaves out a portion. The sample has about 110,000 clones; approximately 70% are singletons. Sequenced: peripheral blood. Receptors were obtained from a woman between 35 and 50 years old with acute or convalescent COVID-19. Each CDR3 is given with its conserved first and last residue. Fields, in order: CDR3 length, V gene, CDR3 protein.

CDR3 length: 15
V gene: TRBV11-2
CDR3 protein: CASSSQGQYNSPLHF

CDR3 length: 16
V gene: TRBV7-3
CDR3 protein: CASSEGSFLGTDTQYF

CDR3 length: 15
V gene: TRBV5-1
CDR3 protein: CASSLVGGAQDGYTF

CDR3 length: 15
V gene: TRBV9
CDR3 protein: CASSGRIRGRDGYTF

CDR3 length: 13
V gene: TRBV5-4
CDR3 protein: CASSLAHSNEQFF

CDR3 length: 14
V gene: TRBV19
CDR3 protein: CASSKDRRESPLHF

CDR3 length: 14
V gene: TRBV5-4
CDR3 protein: CASRPSQGSGELFF

CDR3 length: 13
V gene: TRBV2
CDR3 protein: CASTRTGNGEQFF

CDR3 length: 17
V gene: TRBV5-1
CDR3 protein: CASSVAKMGVTNEKLFF

CDR3 length: 17
V gene: TRBV28
CDR3 protein: CASTDSRDRGSTGELFF

CDR3 length: 16
V gene: TRBV7-7
CDR3 protein: CASSLSGGASTGELFF

CDR3 length: 14
V gene: TRBV7-8
CDR3 protein: CASSLDENSYEQYF

CDR3 length: 16
V gene: TRBV28
CDR3 protein: CASRKYRGRANEKLFF

CDR3 length: 10
V gene: TRBV7-3
CDR3 protein: CAPLGREQYF

CDR3 length: 13
V gene: TRBV6-1
CDR3 protein: CASSGADRPEAFF

CDR3 length: 15
V gene: TRBV6-5
CDR3 protein: CASSYTQGSNQPQHF

CDR3 length: 15
V gene: TRBV24-1
CDR3 protein: CATSDRQGGRNEQFF

CDR3 length: 16
V gene: TRBV4-2
CDR3 protein: CASSQDGTGGSYGYTF

CDR3 length: 14
V gene: TRBV2
CDR3 protein: CASRGGPSNQPQHF

CDR3 length: 14
V gene: TRBV9
CDR3 protein: CASSVDPGNSPLHF

CDR3 length: 15
V gene: TRBV6-1
CDR3 protein: CASSEVGQGGETQYF

CDR3 length: 12
V gene: TRBV3-1/TRBV3-2
CDR3 protein: CASSQAGREAFF

CDR3 length: 15
V gene: TRBV9
CDR3 protein: CASSVDDGGAAGYTF

CDR3 length: 18
V gene: TRBV30
CDR3 protein: CAWERDRVFGFPGNTIYF

CDR3 length: 15
V gene: TRBV7-2
CDR3 protein: CASSLDGAGKLELFF

CDR3 length: 13
V gene: TRBV5-5
CDR3 protein: CASSLQGAGGYTF

CDR3 length: 15
V gene: TRBV10-1
CDR3 protein: CASSGGTGPTGELFF

CDR3 length: 14
V gene: TRBV19
CDR3 protein: CASSMTNFPETQYF

CDR3 length: 15
V gene: TRBV28
CDR3 protein: CASSSSGAANEKLFF

CDR3 length: 13
V gene: TRBV5-1
CDR3 protein: CASSLGLNTEAFF

CDR3 length: 14
V gene: TRBV18
CDR3 protein: CASSPDFAGNTIYF

CDR3 length: 18
V gene: TRBV7-2
CDR3 protein: CASSLDRTSGGPYDEQFF

CDR3 length: 14
V gene: TRBV6-1
CDR3 protein: CASSDRTVHQPQHF

CDR3 length: 14
V gene: TRBV28
CDR3 protein: CASSLVGNGETQYF

CDR3 length: 17
V gene: TRBV5-1
CDR3 protein: CASSSGLAVGNTGELFF

CDR3 length: 17
V gene: TRBV5-6
CDR3 protein: CASSLAAGQVDSSQAFF

CDR3 length: 14
V gene: TRBV6-5
CDR3 protein: CASTTTRDTETQYF

CDR3 length: 19
V gene: TRBV10-3
CDR3 protein: CAISESTGRAASSYNEQFF

CDR3 length: 13
V gene: TRBV12-3/TRBV12-4
CDR3 protein: CASSLQGADTQYF

CDR3 length: 12
V gene: TRBV12-3/TRBV12-4
CDR3 protein: CASRYRVYEQYF

CDR3 length: 16
V gene: TRBV7-6
CDR3 protein: CASSPGTFLISNEQFF

CDR3 length: 14
V gene: TRBV19
CDR3 protein: CASSIGLAVNEQFF

CDR3 length: 17
V gene: TRBV7-9
CDR3 protein: CASSGEVGRSSNEKLFF

CDR3 length: 15
V gene: TRBV27
CDR3 protein: CASSSPGQGTYGYTF

CDR3 length: 16
V gene: TRBV4-1
CDR3 protein: CASSQGPLANTGELFF

CDR3 length: 13
V gene: TRBV30
CDR3 protein: CAWNAGQRNGYTF

CDR3 length: 15
V gene: TRBV5-1
CDR3 protein: CASSLSAGGTDTQYF

CDR3 length: 15
V gene: TRBV5-6
CDR3 protein: CASSSLGTGKNIQYF

CDR3 length: 16
V gene: TRBV6-6
CDR3 protein: CASSTTLAGRHNEQFF

CDR3 length: 14
V gene: TRBV5-1
CDR3 protein: CASSGQSPGETQYF

CDR3 length: 10
V gene: TRBV7-9
CDR3 protein: CASSMDEQFF

CDR3 length: 13
V gene: TRBV19
CDR3 protein: CASSMFSSTEAFF

CDR3 length: 14
V gene: TRBV4-2
CDR3 protein: CASSQGHNTGELFF

CDR3 length: 15
V gene: TRBV18
CDR3 protein: CASSPDATGSYEQYF

CDR3 length: 19
V gene: TRBV7-9
CDR3 protein: CASSYGTPWMASSGNTIYF

CDR3 length: 14
V gene: TRBV30
CDR3 protein: CAWSGGLAGETQYF

CDR3 length: 17
V gene: TRBV6-1
CDR3 protein: CASSEGAASGGADTQYF

CDR3 length: 15
V gene: TRBV5-1
CDR3 protein: CASSLGTHSNQPQHF

CDR3 length: 13
V gene: TRBV30
CDR3 protein: CAWSPGTVYEQYF

CDR3 length: 13
V gene: TRBV30
CDR3 protein: CAWSPYSNQPQHF